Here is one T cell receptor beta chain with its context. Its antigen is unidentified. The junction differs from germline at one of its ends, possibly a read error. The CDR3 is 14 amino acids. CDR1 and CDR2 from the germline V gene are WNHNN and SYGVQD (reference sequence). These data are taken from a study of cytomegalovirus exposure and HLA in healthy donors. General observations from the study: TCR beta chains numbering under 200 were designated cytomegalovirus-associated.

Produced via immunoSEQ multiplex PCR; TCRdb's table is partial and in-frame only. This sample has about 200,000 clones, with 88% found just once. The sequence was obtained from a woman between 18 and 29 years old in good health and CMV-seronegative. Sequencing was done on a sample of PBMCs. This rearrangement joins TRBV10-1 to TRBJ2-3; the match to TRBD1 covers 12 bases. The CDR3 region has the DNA TGCGCCAGCAGTGAGGGGGGGACAGGGGGCGCATCAAATTTT. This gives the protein CASSEGGTGGASNF.